This T cell receptor beta chain originates from a study of T cell clones after liver transplantation. For the study at large: TCRbeta sequencing after a pre-transplant mixed lymphocyte reaction identified graft-donor-reactive clones, later tracked in post-transplant blood. Apart from three HCV-positive recipients, transplants were for non-autoimmune, non-viral reasons.

In germline, CDR1 is SGDLS, CDR2 YYNGEE. The V gene lost 4 bases and the J gene lost 2 bases, with 12 bases spanning the gap. The CDR3 has 14 amino acids. Study-level results: Donor-reactive sequences fell more than third party-reactive ones, suggesting partial deletion.

Data came from immunoSEQ multiplex PCR; TCRdb stores just in-frame clones and leaves some out. Among 20,000 to 30,000 clones, around 63% were seen once, and the ten largest hold 2.5% to 3%. About this clone: The antigen remains undetermined.

The TCR was taken from a human donor who received a liver transplant. Sequencing was performed on CD4+ T cells from blood, taken before liver transplant. The chain is built from TRBV9 and TRBJ2-5; tentative D call: TRBD2 (6 bases). The DNA of the CDR3 is TGTGCCAGCAGCCGGGGCGGAGGGCAAGAGACCCAGTACTTC. Amino acids: CASSRGGGQETQYF. The variable domain in full, with the rest retrieved from reference TRBV9 and TRBJ2-5, is DSGVTQTPKHLITATGQRVTLRCSPRSGDLSVYWYQQSLDQGLQFLIQYYNGEERAKGNILERFSAQQFPDLHSELNLSSLELGDSALYFCASSRGGGQETQYFGPGTRLLVL.